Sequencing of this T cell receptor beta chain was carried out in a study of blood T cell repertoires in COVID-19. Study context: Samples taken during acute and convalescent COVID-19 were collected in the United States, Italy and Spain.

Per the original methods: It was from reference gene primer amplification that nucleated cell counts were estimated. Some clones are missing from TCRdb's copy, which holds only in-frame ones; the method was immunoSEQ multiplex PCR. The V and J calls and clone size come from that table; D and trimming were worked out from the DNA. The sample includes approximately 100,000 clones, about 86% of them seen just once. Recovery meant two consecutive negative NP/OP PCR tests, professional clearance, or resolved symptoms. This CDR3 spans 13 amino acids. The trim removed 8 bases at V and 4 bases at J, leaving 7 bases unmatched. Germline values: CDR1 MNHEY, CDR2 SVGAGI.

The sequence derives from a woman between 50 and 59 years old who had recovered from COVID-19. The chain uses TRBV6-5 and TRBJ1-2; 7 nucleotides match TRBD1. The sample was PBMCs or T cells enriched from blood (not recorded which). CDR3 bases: TGTGCCAGCTTGGACAGGAACCTCTATGGCTACACCTTC. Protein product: CASLDRNLYGYTF.